These 16 T cell receptor beta chains were sequenced from one sample in a study of identical twins. TCRdb fed the 5' RACE reads into MiXCR, producing one record per CDR3 protein. This sample has roughly 1,500,000 distinct CDR3 sequences, with more than 30% found just once. Specimen: cord blood. All receptors come from a newborn girl in good health.

The chain has TRBV28 and TRBJ1-2; TRBD1 is a possible D gene (6 bases). CDR3 length: 16 amino acids. V lost 7 bases and J lost 1, with 19 bases in between. CDR1 and CDR2 from the germline V gene are MDHEN and SYDVKM. The CDR3, as DNA: TGTGCCAGCACCCTGGGTGGGTTACAGGGTAACTATGGCTACACCTTC. This encodes CASTLGGLQGNYGYTF.

The chain carries TRBV20-1 and TRBJ2-1, with unresolved D. CDR1 and CDR2 from the germline V gene are DFQATT and SNEGSKA (reference sequence). This CDR3 has 14 amino acids. V was pared by 6 bases and J by 0 bases, with 12 bases between. In DNA form, the CDR3 reads TGCAGTGCCGGATCCGTACGCTCCTACAATGAGCAGTTCTTC. It specifies CSAGSVRSYNEQFF.

This clonotype was detected ten times or more. The V gene is TRBV12-3 or TRBV12-4, the J gene TRBJ2-6; D remains ambiguous. The CDR3 extends over 15 amino acids. V shed 4 bases and J shed 0 bases, with 7 bases lying between them. The CDR3: CASSSSPSGANVLTF. CDR3 coding DNA: TGTGCCAGCAGTTCCTCCCCCTCTGGGGCCAACGTCCTGACTTTC.

The V call is TRBV27, the J call TRBJ1-1; D call uncertain. V was shortened by 2 bases and J by 1 base, with 11 bases between the two germline ends. Germline CDR1 MNHEY, CDR2 SMNVEV (reference sequence). This CDR3 contains 15 residues. In DNA, the CDR3 is TGTGCCAGCAGTTTAAGAGCCGGTTCGAACACTGAAGCTTTCTTT. This codes for CASSLRAGSNTEAFF.

This clonotype was counted many times. The V and J genes are TRBV29-1 and TRBJ1-1; possibly TRBD1 for D (5 bases). Germline V CDR1 and CDR2: SQVTM, ANQGSEA. The germline V and J ends were trimmed by 3 bases and 0 bases, with 8 bases remaining between them. The CDR3 loop spans 13 amino acids. CDR3 sequence: CSVEGRVNTEAFF. The CDR3 region has the DNA TGCAGCGTTGAGGGCAGGGTGAACACTGAAGCTTTCTTT. The full variable domain, completed using reference TRBV29-1 and TRBJ1-1, is SAVISQKPSRDICQRGTSLTIQCQVDSQVTMMFWYRQQPGQSLTLIATANQGSEATYESGFVIDKFPISRPNLTFSTLTVSNMSPEDSSIYLCSVEGRVNTEAFFGQGTRLTVV.

The gene calls are TRBV20-1 and TRBJ2-5; tentatively, D is TRBD1 (8 bases). The J call is doubtful: the DNA matches TRBJ2-7 better. Per germline, CDR1 DFQATT and CDR2 SNEGSKA (reference sequence). This CDR3 is 13 amino acids long. CDR3 coding DNA: TGCAGTCAAGCGGGACAGGTGCGGTACGAGCAGTACTTC. Its protein product is CSQAGQVRYEQYF.

Only a few counts were recorded for this clonotype. This sequence joins TRBV6-6 and TRBJ2-5; TRBD2 might be the D (5 bases). CDR1 and CDR2 (germline): MNHNY, SVGAGI (reference sequence). The ends were cut back, 6 bases at V and 5 bases at J, with 16 bases in the middle. This CDR3 region has 14 residues. The CDR3 DNA follows: TGTGCCAGCAGGCGGGCGGGTTTACCGGAGACCCAGTACTTC. Translated: CASRRAGLPETQYF.

The J gene is TRBJ2-3, the V gene TRBV10-2; D may be TRBD2 (6 bases). This CDR3 has 15 amino acids. Germline values: CDR1 WSHSY, CDR2 SAAADI. V lost 2 bases and J 2 bases, leaving 11 bases between the germline ends. This chain's CDR3 is CASSEQRLVTDTQYF. The CDR3 coding sequence is TGCGCCAGCAGTGAGCAAAGACTAGTCACAGATACGCAGTATTTT.

This clonotype turned up a few times. The chain carries TRBV7-2 and TRBJ1-5; 7 positions match TRBD1. Germline V gene data show CDR1 as SGHTA and CDR2 as FQGNSA. The CDR3 runs 15 residues. Trimming took 5 bases from V and 7 from J; bases not matched to a gene: 11. The CDR3 here is CASSPSGTVGQPQHF. The CDR3 region has the DNA TGTGCCAGCAGCCCGTCCGGGACAGTGGGACAGCCCCAGCATTTT.

This clonotype occurred a few times. The V gene is TRBV28, the J gene TRBJ1-2; 9 bases agree with TRBD1. V was pared by 5 bases and J by 3 bases, with 7 bases of the junction left unmatched. The germline V gene encodes CDR1 MDHEN and CDR2 SYDVKM. This CDR3 has 15 amino acids. CDR3 amino acids: CASSPFTGGYYGYTF. The CDR3 DNA reads as TGTGCCAGCAGTCCCTTTACAGGGGGCTACTATGGCTACACCTTC.

The CDR3 loop is CASSSFGQGPNQPQHF. The CDR3 DNA sequence: TGTGCCAGCAGTTCATTTGGACAGGGCCCTAATCAGCCCCAGCATTTT. The V gene is TRBV27, the J gene TRBJ1-5; 8 bases agree with TRBD1. There are 16 residues in the CDR3. Trimming at V came to 4 bases and at J to 4 bases, leaving 9 bases not matched to a gene. Per the germline V gene, CDR1 is MNHEY and CDR2 is SMNVEV (reference sequence).

In this sample, this clonotype turned up a few times. The gene calls are TRBV20-1 and TRBJ2-1; 9 positions agree with TRBD1. This CDR3 has 15 residues. Germline CDR1 reads DFQATT; CDR2 reads SNEGSKA (reference sequence). Unmatched junction bases numbered 6, after V lost 2 bases and J lost 4 bases. DNA of the CDR3: TGCAGTGCTAGACGAGTCGGACAGGGGTACAATGAGCAGTTCTTC. Translated: CSARRVGQGYNEQFF.

V gene TRBV4-2 combines with J gene TRBJ2-7; tentatively, D is TRBD1 or TRBD2 (5 bases each). The CDR3 is 16 amino acids. Germline V gene sequence: CDR1 LGHNA, CDR2 YNFKEQ. Trimming took off 1 base at V and 7 bases at J, with 20 bases between the two ends. CDR3 sequence (DNA): TGTGCCAGCAGCCAAGTTGTCGGGACCGGCTACAATGAGCAGTACTTC. Its protein is CASSQVVGTGYNEQYF.

This chain connects TRBV6-2 or TRBV6-3 to TRBJ2-1; a possible D gene is TRBD1 (5 bases). Germline assignment: CDR1 MNHEY and CDR2 SVGEGT. V was clipped by 6 bases and J by 7 bases, with 22 bases between them. CDR3 length: 16 residues. Written as DNA, the CDR3 is TGTGCCAGCAGCCAACCCCCCCCCCAGGGTAGAAATGAGCAGTTCTTC. It codes for CASSQPPPQGRNEQFF.

This clonotype showed up just a few times. The rearrangement joins TRBV29-1 to TRBJ2-3; 9 positions agree with TRBD2. The V and J ends lost 6 bases and 3 bases, in that order; junction bases with no gene match: 10. Germline V lookup: CDR1 SQVTM, CDR2 ANQGSEA. The CDR3 loop spans 15 amino acids. Here the CDR3 reads CSVGLRGGATDTQYF. In DNA form, the CDR3 reads TGCAGCGTGGGCCTCCGCGGGGGGGCAACAGATACGCAGTATTTT.

This clonotype was seen repeatedly, ten times or more. The genes are TRBV4-2 and TRBJ2-1, with 8 bases lining up with TRBD2. This CDR3 comprises 16 residues. CDR1 and CDR2 from the germline V gene are LGHNA and YNFKEQ. V dropped 1 base and J dropped 0; count of bases not matched to a gene: 2. The CDR3, as DNA: TGTGCCAGCAGCCAAGGACTAGCGACCTCCTACAATGAGCAGTTCTTC. Translating gives CASSQGLATSYNEQFF.